A selection of T cell receptor beta chains follows, all from one sample in a study of CD8 T cells in Susac syndrome. TCRdb reprocessed the immunoSEQ multiplex PCR reads with MiXCR, giving one entry per CDR3 protein. The data show about 120,000 distinct CDR3 sequences, roughly 94% seen once. The sequenced sample consisted of CD8+ T cells from PBMCs. These receptor sequences come from a human donor with Susac syndrome. The CDR3 runs from the conserved cysteine through the conserved F or W. D genes are given only for firm matches. Only some rows state a clone size, as once, few, many or a class for expanded clones.

CDR3nt: TGTGCCAGCTCTCTGACAGGGAGCTCCTACGAGCAGTACTTC; CDR3aa: CASSLTGSSYEQYF; abundance: -; d_gene: TRBD1; j_gene: TRBJ2-7; v_gene: TRBV19
CDR3nt: TGCAGTGCTCTTGCCGGGACAGGATTTCGCACAGATACGCAGTATTTT; CDR3aa: CSALAGTGFRTDTQYF; abundance: -; d_gene: TRBD1; j_gene: TRBJ2-3; v_gene: TRBV20-1
CDR3nt: TGTGCCACCACTCCGGAACTAGCGGGGGAACAAGAGACCCAGTACTTC; CDR3aa: CATTPELAGEQETQYF; abundance: once; d_gene: TRBD2; j_gene: TRBJ2-5; v_gene: TRBV15
CDR3nt: TGTGCCAGCAGCTTGGCTAGCGGCAAAGAGACCCAGTACTTC; CDR3aa: CASSLASGKETQYF; abundance: -; d_gene: TRBD2; j_gene: TRBJ2-5; v_gene: TRBV13
CDR3nt: TGTGCTAGTGGTTTGAGCTTTGCAACTAATGAAAAACTGTTTTTT; CDR3aa: CASGLSFATNEKLFF; abundance: -; d_gene: -; j_gene: TRBJ1-4; v_gene: TRBV12-5
CDR3nt: TGCAGTGCTGAGGGGGCTGAAGCTTTCTTT; CDR3aa: CSAEGAEAFF; abundance: -; d_gene: -; j_gene: TRBJ1-1; v_gene: TRBV20-1
CDR3nt: TGTGCCAGCATGGGACCTGGGGCCAACGTCCTGACTTTC; CDR3aa: CASMGPGANVLTF; abundance: -; d_gene: -; j_gene: TRBJ2-6; v_gene: TRBV9
CDR3nt: TGTGCTAGTGGTTTCTCTGGAAACACCATATATTTT; CDR3aa: CASGFSGNTIYF; abundance: -; d_gene: -; j_gene: TRBJ1-3; v_gene: TRBV12-5
CDR3nt: TGTGCCAGCAGTACAGGTAACACTGAAGCTTTCTTT; CDR3aa: CASSTGNTEAFF; abundance: -; d_gene: -; j_gene: TRBJ1-1; v_gene: TRBV25-1
CDR3nt: TGTGCCAGCAGTGAATCGGCCGGGGGCGGCTATGGCTACACCTTC; CDR3aa: CASSESAGGGYGYTF; abundance: -; d_gene: -; j_gene: TRBJ1-2; v_gene: TRBV25-1
CDR3nt: TGTGCCAGCAGCCAAGAACTAGCTCCGGGCACCGGGGAGCTGTTTTTT; CDR3aa: CASSQELAPGTGELFF; abundance: once; d_gene: -; j_gene: TRBJ2-2; v_gene: TRBV3-1
CDR3nt: TGTGCCAGCAGCTTAGACGGAGCGAATTCACCCCTCCACTTT; CDR3aa: CASSLDGANSPLHF; abundance: -; d_gene: -; j_gene: TRBJ1-6; v_gene: TRBV9
CDR3nt: TGTGCCAGCGGGGGGCAGGGATGGAACACTGAAGCTTTCTTT; CDR3aa: CASGGQGWNTEAFF; abundance: -; d_gene: -; j_gene: TRBJ1-1; v_gene: TRBV2
CDR3nt: TGTGCCAGCAGTTACTCCTCTGGATCCTCGCGGGGCTACACCTTC; CDR3aa: CASSYSSGSSRGYTF; abundance: -; d_gene: -; j_gene: TRBJ1-2; v_gene: TRBV6-5
CDR3nt: TGTGCCAGCAGCGTAGCCCCGAGGGACAGCGGTAACTATGGCTACACCTTC; CDR3aa: CASSVAPRDSGNYGYTF; abundance: -; d_gene: TRBD1; j_gene: TRBJ1-2; v_gene: TRBV9
CDR3nt: TGTGCCAGCAGCAAAGAGGGGTCTAGCGGGGGCCAAGAGACCCAGTACTTC; CDR3aa: CASSKEGSSGGQETQYF; abundance: once; d_gene: TRBD2; j_gene: TRBJ2-5; v_gene: TRBV9
CDR3nt: TGTGCCAGCAGTTTCGAGGGGGCCGGCTATGGCTACACCTTC; CDR3aa: CASSFEGAGYGYTF; abundance: -; d_gene: TRBD1; j_gene: TRBJ1-2; v_gene: TRBV12-3/TRBV12-4
CDR3nt: TGCGCCAGCAGCCAAGAAGAGGAGCCGCGGTACGAGCAGTACTTC; CDR3aa: CASSQEEEPRYEQYF; abundance: -; d_gene: -; j_gene: TRBJ2-7; v_gene: TRBV4-1
CDR3nt: TGTGCCAGCAGCTTAGCGGGGGTCGCCTACGAGCAGTACTTC; CDR3aa: CASSLAGVAYEQYF; abundance: -; d_gene: TRBD2; j_gene: TRBJ2-7; v_gene: TRBV5-4
CDR3nt: TGTGCCAGCAGCCAAGATTTCGGCTTGAACACTGAAGCTTTCTTT; CDR3aa: CASSQDFGLNTEAFF; abundance: -; d_gene: -; j_gene: TRBJ1-1; v_gene: TRBV4-2
CDR3nt: TGTGCCAGCAGTCTCCCCGGGGTGTCGGGGGCCAACGTCCTGACTTTC; CDR3aa: CASSLPGVSGANVLTF; abundance: once; d_gene: -; j_gene: TRBJ2-6; v_gene: TRBV27
CDR3nt: TGTGCCAGCAGTTACTCTGAGGGGGCGCGGGGCTACACCTTC; CDR3aa: CASSYSEGARGYTF; abundance: -; d_gene: TRBD1; j_gene: TRBJ1-2; v_gene: TRBV6-5
CDR3nt: TGCGCCAGCAGCCTTAAATGGGCCGTGACGGGGACCTACGAGCAGTACTTC; CDR3aa: CASSLKWAVTGTYEQYF; abundance: -; d_gene: -; j_gene: TRBJ2-7; v_gene: TRBV5-1
CDR3nt: TGTGCTAGTGGGCGGGACAGGGAGAACACTGAAGCTTTCTTT; CDR3aa: CASGRDRENTEAFF; abundance: -; d_gene: TRBD1; j_gene: TRBJ1-1; v_gene: TRBV12-5
CDR3nt: TGCAGCGTTCCCCTTAGAGGGGAGGCTTTCTTT; CDR3aa: CSVPLRGEAFF; abundance: -; d_gene: -; j_gene: TRBJ1-1; v_gene: TRBV29-1
CDR3nt: TGCAGCGTTGTGGAGGGGTGGAATTCACCCCTCCACTTT; CDR3aa: CSVVEGWNSPLHF; abundance: -; d_gene: -; j_gene: TRBJ1-6; v_gene: TRBV29-1
CDR3nt: TGCAGCGCCGGGCAAATGACGACTAACTATGGCTACACCTTC; CDR3aa: CSAGQMTTNYGYTF; abundance: -; d_gene: -; j_gene: TRBJ1-2; v_gene: TRBV29-1
CDR3nt: TGCAGCGTTGAAGACCCCGGGGCATTAGGAGCTTTCTTT; CDR3aa: CSVEDPGALGAFF; abundance: -; d_gene: -; j_gene: TRBJ1-1; v_gene: TRBV29-1
CDR3nt: TGTGCCAGCAGTCCGACGGGACAGTCCTCCTACGAGCAGTACTTC; CDR3aa: CASSPTGQSSYEQYF; abundance: -; d_gene: TRBD1; j_gene: TRBJ2-7; v_gene: TRBV27
CDR3nt: TGCAGCGTTGAGGGGGCGATGTCCACCTTC; CDR3aa: CSVEGAMSTF; abundance: -; d_gene: -; j_gene: TRBJ1-2; v_gene: TRBV29-1
CDR3nt: TGTGCCAGCAGTGAAGGGGATCCTAGCGGGGGGGCGGCTGAGCAGTTCTTC; CDR3aa: CASSEGDPSGGAAEQFF; abundance: -; d_gene: TRBD2; j_gene: TRBJ2-1; v_gene: TRBV2
CDR3nt: TGTGCCAGCAGCCCCCGCATCGCAGCTAACTATGGCTACACCTTC; CDR3aa: CASSPRIAANYGYTF; abundance: -; d_gene: -; j_gene: TRBJ1-2; v_gene: TRBV9
CDR3nt: TGCAGTGCTAGATACGGCAAGGGTATTAACTATGGCTACACCTTC; CDR3aa: CSARYGKGINYGYTF; abundance: -; d_gene: -; j_gene: TRBJ1-2; v_gene: TRBV20-1
CDR3nt: TGTGCCAGCAGTTACGGGGGGTCACCCGGGTTCTATGGCTACACCTTC; CDR3aa: CASSYGGSPGFYGYTF; abundance: -; d_gene: -; j_gene: TRBJ1-2; v_gene: TRBV6-5
CDR3nt: TGCAGCGTTGAAGATTTAACAGGGAACTATGGCTACACCTTC; CDR3aa: CSVEDLTGNYGYTF; abundance: -; d_gene: -; j_gene: TRBJ1-2; v_gene: TRBV29-1
CDR3nt: TGTGCCAGCAGCCAAGGAGGACAGGGAATCAATCAGCCCCAGCATTTT; CDR3aa: CASSQGGQGINQPQHF; abundance: -; d_gene: TRBD1; j_gene: TRBJ1-5; v_gene: TRBV3-1
CDR3nt: TGTGCCAGCAGTACTACAACTCTAGGGGTGGAGACCCAGTACTTC; CDR3aa: CASSTTTLGVETQYF; abundance: -; d_gene: -; j_gene: TRBJ2-5; v_gene: TRBV27
CDR3nt: TGTGCCAGTAGTATGGGGGACCGCCCCTACGAGCAGTACTTC; CDR3aa: CASSMGDRPYEQYF; abundance: -; d_gene: -; j_gene: TRBJ2-7; v_gene: TRBV19
CDR3nt: TGTGCCTGGAGTCCAGCGGTCTATGGCTACACCTTC; CDR3aa: CAWSPAVYGYTF; abundance: -; d_gene: -; j_gene: TRBJ1-2; v_gene: TRBV30
CDR3nt: TGTGCCAGCAGTCCCCGTAGGCCCCCTAGCACAGATACGCAGTATTTT; CDR3aa: CASSPRRPPSTDTQYF; abundance: -; d_gene: -; j_gene: TRBJ2-3; v_gene: TRBV12-3/TRBV12-4